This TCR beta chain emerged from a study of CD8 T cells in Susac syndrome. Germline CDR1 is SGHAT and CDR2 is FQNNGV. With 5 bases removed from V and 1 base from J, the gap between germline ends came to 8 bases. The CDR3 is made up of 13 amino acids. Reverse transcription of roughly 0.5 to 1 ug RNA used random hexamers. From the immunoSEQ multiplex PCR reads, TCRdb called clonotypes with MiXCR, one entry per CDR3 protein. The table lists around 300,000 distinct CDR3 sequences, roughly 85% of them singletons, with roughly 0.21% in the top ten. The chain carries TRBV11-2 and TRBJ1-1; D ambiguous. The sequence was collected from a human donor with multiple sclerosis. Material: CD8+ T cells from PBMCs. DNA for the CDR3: TGTGCCAGCAGCGACGTATGGAACACTGAAGCTTTCTTT. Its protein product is CASSDVWNTEAFF.